This TCR beta chain is drawn from a study of blood T cell repertoires in COVID-19. Background on the study: Sample material is recorded as cDNA or gDNA derived from T cells, B-cell-depleted T cells, or PBMCs.

In the authors' workflow: Amplification from reference gene primers served as the basis for estimated nucleated cell counts. Repertoires were generated with immunoSEQ multiplex PCR, while TCRdb's copy carries only in-frame clones and drops some. Clone size and V and J calls were adopted from that table, with D and trimming inferred from the DNA. The repertoire holds hundreds of thousands of clones, with roughly 80% as singletons. This CDR3 is built from 15 residues. The trim removed 6 bases at V and 2 bases at J, leaving 4 bases unmatched. Germline assignment: CDR1 MNHEY and CDR2 SVGAGI. As concerns this clone: In the same sample, other DNA sequences code for this CDR3.

The sequenced material came from peripheral blood. The chain joins TRBV6-5 to TRBJ2-1, with 10 bases aligning to TRBD2. The sequence was collected from a woman in her seventies with acute or convalescent COVID-19. The CDR3: CASSLSGGAYNEQFF. CDR3 DNA: TGTGCCAGCAGCTTAAGCGGGGGGGCCTACAATGAGCAGTTCTTC.